Presented here are 17 T cell receptor beta chains from one specimen sequenced in a study of OX40 agonist ivuxolimab in advanced cancers. Measured with immunoSEQ multiplex PCR; TCRdb has only the in-frame clones, and not every one. The top ten hold about 8% of the sample, which has some 77,000 clones, roughly 90% seen once. The source material was CD4+ or CD8+ T cells sorted from blood, sampled in a trial of the OX40 agonist ivuxolimab. Source of these receptors: an adult with an advanced solid tumor such as melanoma, head and neck, liver or kidney cancer.

J is TRBJ1-1 and V is TRBV7-8; maybe TRBD1 (6 bases). This CDR3 is built from 14 residues. Germline assignment: CDR1 SGHVS and CDR2 FQNEAQ. Trimming stripped 5 bases from V and 8 bases from J, with 18 bases between. CDR3 DNA sequence: TGTGCCAGCAGCCGGTACACAGGGACTTTGGAAGCTTTCTTT. Translation gives CASSRYTGTLEAFF.

This clone came up once. The chain joins TRBV15 to TRBJ2-1; 11 bases agree with TRBD2. The CDR3 spans 16 residues. CDR1 and CDR2 (germline): LNHNV, YYDKDF (reference sequence). J lost 8 bases, V lost 1 base, and 7 bases had no gene match. Here the CDR3 reads CATSRVSGGAVDEQFF. In DNA, the CDR3 is TGTGCCACCAGCAGAGTTAGCGGGGGGGCTGTGGATGAGCAGTTCTTC.

This clone was picked up a small number of times. The rearrangement joins TRBV19 to TRBJ1-2; possible D gene TRBD1, 5 bases. The V and J ends lost 3 bases and 2 bases respectively, with 10 bases between them. The CDR3 length is 14 residues. The germline gives CDR1 LNHDA, CDR2 SQIVND (reference sequence). Here the CDR3 reads CASSIAWGNYGYTF. CDR3 sequence (DNA): TGTGCCAGTAGTATCGCTTGGGGGAACTATGGCTACACCTTC.

The V call is TRBV7-9, the J call TRBJ1-2; D is perhaps TRBD1 (6 bases). There are 19 residues in the CDR3. Between the trimmed V and J ends, which lost 7 bases and 0 bases, there was a span of 27 bases. From germline, CDR1 is SEHNR and CDR2 FQNEAQ (reference sequence). The CDR3 reads CASTPYPAGVFPSNYGYTF. The CDR3 DNA follows: TGTGCCAGCACCCCTTATCCGGCAGGGGTCTTTCCTTCTAACTATGGCTACACCTTC.

This clone appeared a single time. The rearrangement joins TRBV18 to TRBJ1-3; 11 bases are a match to TRBD1. The CDR3 is made up of 17 amino acids. V shed 5 bases and J 4 bases; nucleotides not matched to a gene: 10. The germline gives CDR1 KGHSH, CDR2 LQKENI. DNA for the CDR3: TGTGCCAGCTCATCGGAAGGACAGGGGGCGCTGGGAAACACCATATATTTT. As protein: CASSSEGQGALGNTIYF.

J is TRBJ1-2 and V is TRBV6-4, with D hard to call. Germline CDR1 reads MRHNA; CDR2 reads SNTAGT. V gave up 2 bases and J gave up 4 bases, with 14 bases separating them. The CDR3 has 15 amino acids. CDR3 nucleotides: TGTGCCAGCAGTGACCGCGTGGAGAACTCCTATGGCTACACCTTC. Translating gives CASSDRVENSYGYTF.

The chain recombines TRBV2 with TRBJ1-2, with D unclear. The CDR3 spans 10 residues. V lost 5 bases to trimming and J lost 4 bases, with 2 bases between them. CDR1 and CDR2 (germline): SNHLY, FYNNEI. DNA of the CDR3: TGTGCCAGCAGTTCCTATGGCTACACCTTC. This translates into CASSSYGYTF.

The chain links TRBV5-1 to TRBJ2-3; D is possibly TRBD2 (7 bases). The V end lost 0 bases, the J end lost 1 base, and 21 bases lay between the germline ends. Germline lookup yields CDR1 SGHRS and CDR2 YFSETQ. The CDR3 has 19 residues. The CDR3 nucleotides read TGCGCCAGCAGCTTGGTCACCGGGGGGCAGCGAATGGGCACAGATACGCAGTATTTT. Its protein is CASSLVTGGQRMGTDTQYF.

This sequence joins TRBV9 and TRBJ2-7; D gene unclear. Trimming left V 0 bases short and J 0 bases short, with 7 bases between. This CDR3 spans 14 amino acids. Per germline, CDR1 SGDLS and CDR2 YYNGEE. CDR3: CASSVGPPSYEQYF. The CDR3 nucleotides are TGTGCCAGCAGCGTAGGGCCACCCTCCTACGAGCAGTACTTC.

The rearrangement uses TRBV7-8 and TRBJ1-5; D possibly corresponds to TRBD1 (6 bases). The germline CDR1 and CDR2 sequences are SGHVS and FQNEAQ. V lost 5 bases and J 0 bases, leaving 17 bases between the germline ends. The CDR3 is 17 residues long. CDR3 in amino acids: CASSLRTGPYSNQPQHF. The CDR3, as DNA: TGTGCCAGCAGCCTAAGAACAGGGCCCTATAGCAATCAGCCCCAGCATTTT.

DNA for the CDR3: TGTGCCAGCAGCTTAGTTGGGGGCGCGGGTGAAGCTTTCTTT. It is translated as CASSLVGGAGEAFF. V usage is TRBV11-1 and J usage is TRBJ1-1; D is perhaps TRBD1 (6 bases). This CDR3 comprises 14 residues. Germline CDR1 SGHAT, CDR2 FQDESV (reference sequence). Trimming left V 1 base short and J 7 bases short, with 13 bases between.

CDR3 loop: CASSLSTGLSVAYEQYF. DNA for the CDR3: TGCGCCAGCAGCTTGTCAACAGGGTTGTCGGTAGCCTACGAGCAGTACTTC. This rearrangement joins TRBV5-1 to TRBJ2-7, with D possibly being TRBD1 (6 bases). Germline V CDR1 and CDR2: SGHRS, YFSETQ. The CDR3 extends over 17 amino acids. Trimming took off 1 base at V and 2 bases at J, with 19 bases between the two ends.

The chain combines TRBV9 with TRBJ1-1; no firm D call. CDR1 is SGDLS, CDR2 YYNGEE, per germline. Trimming left V 4 bases short and J 0 bases short, with 10 bases between. The CDR3 contains 14 residues. The CDR3 nucleotides read TGTGCCAGCAGCCCCGGCCCCATGAACACTGAAGCTTTCTTT. Translation: CASSPGPMNTEAFF.

V is TRBV5-1 and J is TRBJ2-1; TRBD2 agrees at 7 bases. Germline trimming cut 0 bases from V and 0 bases from J; bases unmatched to any gene: 3. The CDR3 loop spans 16 amino acids. The V gene's germline CDR1 is SGHRS and CDR2 YFSETQ. In nucleotides, the CDR3 is TGCGCCAGCAGCTTGGAAGGCGGGGGCTCCTACAATGAGCAGTTCTTC. It encodes CASSLEGGGSYNEQFF.

This rearrangement joins TRBV9 to TRBJ2-7, with TRBD2 matching over 7 bases. This CDR3 has 14 residues. The V segment lost 3 bases and the J segment 2 bases; nucleotides outside the gene matches: 5. Germline assignment: CDR1 SGDLS and CDR2 YYNGEE. The CDR3 DNA is TGTGCCAGCAGCGCCGGGGGGAAGGCCTACGAGCAGTACTTC. Translated: CASSAGGKAYEQYF.

The chain is built from TRBV15 and TRBJ1-4; TRBD1 is a possible D gene (6 bases). This CDR3 spans 14 amino acids. V was clipped by 5 bases and J by 8 bases, with 15 bases between them. Per germline, CDR1 LNHNV and CDR2 YYDKDF (reference sequence). CDR3 sequence: CATSGHRVGEKLFF. The CDR3 DNA reads as TGTGCCACCAGCGGTCACAGGGTAGGGGAAAAACTGTTTTTT.

The genes are TRBV5-6 and TRBJ2-5; 11 positions agree with TRBD2. V lost 0 bases and J lost 1; bases outside the gene matches: 2. The germline V gene encodes CDR1 SGHDT and CDR2 YYEEEE. The CDR3 extends over 16 amino acids. Here the CDR3 reads CASSLGLAGGQETQYF. The DNA of the CDR3 is TGTGCCAGCAGCTTGGGTCTAGCGGGGGGCCAAGAGACCCAGTACTTC.